This note documents a single T cell receptor (beta chain) sequence. This entry is derived from a study of blood T cell repertoires in COVID-19. Using immunoSEQ multiplex PCR, the repertoire was profiled, and TCRdb retains in-frame clones only, with some absent. This sample has roughly 290,000 clones, with approximately 84% found just once. In germline, CDR1 is WNHNN, CDR2 SYGVQD (reference sequence). V lost 5 bases and J lost 4, with 11 bases in between. CDR3 length: 13 amino acids. The origin of this receptor is a woman in her twenties or thirties who had recovered from COVID-19. This rearrangement joins TRBV10-1 to TRBJ1-2; D is undetermined. Sequencing was carried out using peripheral blood. CDR3 residues: CASSNSFSYGYTF. The CDR3 coding sequence is TGCGCCAGCAGTAACAGCTTTTCCTATGGCTACACCTTC.